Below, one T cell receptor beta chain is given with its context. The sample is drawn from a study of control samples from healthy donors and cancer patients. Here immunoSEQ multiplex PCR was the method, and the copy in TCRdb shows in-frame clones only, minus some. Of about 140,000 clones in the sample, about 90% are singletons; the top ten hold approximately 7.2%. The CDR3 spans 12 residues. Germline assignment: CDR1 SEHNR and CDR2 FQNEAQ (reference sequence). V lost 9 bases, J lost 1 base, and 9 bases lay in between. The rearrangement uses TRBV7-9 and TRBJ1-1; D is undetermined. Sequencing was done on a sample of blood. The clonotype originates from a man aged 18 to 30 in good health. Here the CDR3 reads CASRAENTEAFF. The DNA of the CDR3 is TGTGCCAGTCGGGCCGAGAACACTGAAGCTTTCTTT.